The entry below describes one TCR beta chain. This CDR3 spans 15 amino acids. Trimming at V came to 4 bases and at J to 1 base, leaving 5 bases not matched to a gene. Per the germline V gene, CDR1 is SEHNR and CDR2 is FQNEAQ (reference sequence). TCRdb passed the PCR reads through MiXCR, listing each CDR3 protein once. This table holds 37,000 or so distinct CDR3 sequences, roughly 22% found once. This sample was taken from a study of molecular identifiers for immune sequencing clone quantification. The chain links TRBV7-9 to TRBJ2-7; TRBD1 matches at 9 bases. This clonotype originated in a human donor in good health. Some libraries in this study had Jurkat cell RNA spiked in. Input material: naive CD8+ T cells from blood, with Jurkat cell RNA spiked in. Subset meaning: FACS-sorted CD8+CD4-CCR7+CD45RA+ naive T cells. The CDR3 DNA reads as TGTGCCAGCAGCTCCTGGGACAGGGAATCCTACGAGCAGTACTTC. It codes for CASSSWDRESYEQYF.